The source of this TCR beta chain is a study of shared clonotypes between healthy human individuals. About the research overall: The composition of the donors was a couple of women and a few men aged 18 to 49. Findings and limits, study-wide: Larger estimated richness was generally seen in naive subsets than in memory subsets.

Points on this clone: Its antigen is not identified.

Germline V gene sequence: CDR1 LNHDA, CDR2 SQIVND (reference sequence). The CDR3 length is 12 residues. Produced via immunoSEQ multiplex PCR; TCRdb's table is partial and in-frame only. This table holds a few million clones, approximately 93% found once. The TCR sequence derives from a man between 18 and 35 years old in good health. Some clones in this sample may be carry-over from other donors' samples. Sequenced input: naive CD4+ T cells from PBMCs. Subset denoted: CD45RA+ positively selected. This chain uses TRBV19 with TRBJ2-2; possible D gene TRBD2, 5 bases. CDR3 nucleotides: TGTGTCGGGATCGCGAACACCGGGGAGCTGTTTTTT. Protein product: CVGIANTGELFF.